This T cell receptor beta chain was documented in a study of T cell responses to AZD1222 COVID-19 vaccine (dated by TCRdb to the early 2020s). About the study as a whole: AZD1222 recipients with second doses at about 4 weeks or about 12 weeks were pooled, because spike-specific TCR depth and breadth did not differ between schedules. TCR sequencing was performed for some 250 trial participants, of whom some 200 were given two doses of AZD1222 and around 25 were given two doses of MenACWY control vaccine. Trial participants were enrolled by age into subgroups of 18-55, 56-69 and 70-plus years, and around 140, 26 and 57 TCR-sequenced participants, respectively, were included in these subgroups.

The research as a whole found: In the small 56-69-year group, the increase in depth fell short of significance, most likely because of low power. Most participants were white British and females outnumbered males, and the authors suggested that clonal diversity may have been underestimated. Vaccine-associated CD4 TCRs spanned the whole spike protein, with dominant responses in regions 160-218 and 743-854. Conclusions about previously exposed vaccinees are limited, since just five to seven AZD1222 recipients were seropositive for SARS-CoV-2 at baseline. Spike-specific TCR breadth and depth rose significantly after two AZD1222 doses compared with day 0 and with MenACWY recipients. Because no day 14 peak-response samples were available, repertoires were characterized only after the peak T cell response. Nearly half of unique spike-specific TCRs reportedly recognized epitopes outside regions mutated in the B.1.351 and B.1.1.7 variants.

Regarding this clone: Its specific antigen is unknown. It has no much larger one-base neighbor in the sample; base qualities were not kept.

The CDR3 regions of human TCRbeta chains were analyzed by immunosequencing. The paper's data handling went like this. TCRs in the repertoires were matched against a reference library of SARS-CoV-2-specific TCRs that had been generated with the MIRA antigen-specificity platform. Breadth was defined as the fraction of unique TCRs that were SARS-CoV-2-associated, and depth was defined as the fraction of total T cells that were SARS-CoV-2-associated. Using the MIRA data, each spike-specific TCR was mapped to the spike region that the TCR reacts to and placed in a CD4 or CD8 class. Log10-transformed breadth and depth values were compared by one-way ANOVA with Sidak's multiple comparisons tests. TCRdb took this table from immuneACCESS and kept in-frame rearrangements with V and J called. Such tables lack part of the clones; where checked against another copy, unresolved V genes explain under half of the gap, and the rest is unexplained. V and J calls and clone size come straight from that table; D and trimming were deduced from the DNA. The table for this sample lists tens of thousands of clones; roughly nine tenths of them were counted only once. Roughly 29% of the sample is taken by the ten largest.

V is pared back by 0 bases and J by 12 bases, with 9 bases lying between the germline termini. For CDR1 and CDR2, the germline V gene (reference sequence) lists SEHNR and FQNEAQ. The CDR3 spans 13 residues, from the cysteine through the phenylalanine. The read is trimmed to its CDR3 DNA, 39 bases read in frame from base 1. The sample's time point, from its label and the paper: baseline before first vaccination. The vaccinee samples were drawn from two UK trials, COV001 and COV002, one of which was a single-blind randomized controlled phase 2/3 trial testing AZD1222 (ChAdOx1 nCoV-19) in healthy adults. Trial participant PBMC samples were collected at day 0 and day 28 after the second dose for TCRbeta chain sequencing.

The sequence derives from an adult in good health. The chain is made from TRBV7-9 and TRBJ1-6, with no confidently assigned D gene. Sequencing used peripheral blood, obtained on day 0 of AZD1222 vaccination. CDR3 sequence: CASSLAASLPLHF. Read as DNA, the sequence is TGTGCCAGCAGCTTAGCGGCCAGCCTACCCCTCCACTTT.